This T cell receptor (beta chain) stems from a study of shared clonotypes between healthy human individuals. Study observations and caveats: Sample collection involved blood only; tissue repertoires are likely different. What limited the represented genetic and exposure-history diversity was the small number of donors. Investigators expected sequencing depth to affect clonotype sharing among donors.

Germline lookup yields CDR1 SGHDN and CDR2 FVKESK. Trimming pared 0 bases from V and 5 bases from J, leaving 6 bases between. This CDR3 region has 13 residues. Profiled with immunoSEQ multiplex PCR; TCRdb holds only in-frame clones, not every one. The profile shows approximately 440,000 clones, approximately 80% of them singletons. Notes on this clone: Its matching antigen is unknown.

This receptor was identified in a woman aged 40-49 years in good health. Some clones in this sample may be carry-over from other donors' samples. The sample taken for sequencing was PBMCs. The chain employs TRBV14 and TRBJ2-3; a weak D match, TRBD1 (5 bases). The CDR3, as DNA: TGTGCCAGCAGCCAAGATAGGGGAGATACGCAGTATTTT. Encoded protein: CASSQDRGDTQYF.